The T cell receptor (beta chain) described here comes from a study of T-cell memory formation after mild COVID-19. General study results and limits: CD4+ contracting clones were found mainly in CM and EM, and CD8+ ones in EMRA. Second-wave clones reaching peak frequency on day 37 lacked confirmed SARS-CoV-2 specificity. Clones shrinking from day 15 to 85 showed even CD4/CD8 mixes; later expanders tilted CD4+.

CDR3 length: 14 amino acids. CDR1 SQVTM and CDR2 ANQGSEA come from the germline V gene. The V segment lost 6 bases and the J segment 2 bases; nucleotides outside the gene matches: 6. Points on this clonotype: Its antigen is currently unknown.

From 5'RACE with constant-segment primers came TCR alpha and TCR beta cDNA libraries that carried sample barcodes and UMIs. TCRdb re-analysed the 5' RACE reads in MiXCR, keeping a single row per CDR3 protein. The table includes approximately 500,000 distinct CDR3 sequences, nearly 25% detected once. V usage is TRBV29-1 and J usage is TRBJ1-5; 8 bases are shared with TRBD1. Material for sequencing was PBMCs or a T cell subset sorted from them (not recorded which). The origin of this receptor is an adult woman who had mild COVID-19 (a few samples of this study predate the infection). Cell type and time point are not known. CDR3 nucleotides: TGCAGCGTCGGACAGGGACTAGGCAATCAGCCCCAGCATTTT. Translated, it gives CSVGQGLGNQPQHF.